The rows below give T cell receptor beta chains drawn from one sample of a study of cytomegalovirus exposure and HLA in healthy donors. Produced via immunoSEQ multiplex PCR; TCRdb's table is partial and in-frame only. The table records about 120,000 clones, 81% of them present only once. The sequenced material came from PBMCs. The origin of the receptors is a woman aged 40 to 49 in good health and CMV-seronegative. The CDR3 runs from the conserved cysteine through the conserved F or W. A D gene is named only where the DNA matches it firmly. Clone size is not always given. Where it is, it says once, few, many or a class for expanded clones.

>NA|15|TRBV7-8|NA|TRBJ2-7
TGTGCCAGCAGCTTAGGTAGCGGACCCTCCTACGAGCAGTACTTC
CASSLGSGPSYEQYF
>NA|17|TRBV14|NA|TRBJ2-1
TGTGCCAGCAGCCAAGAGCCCCCCTGGAGCTCCTACAATGAGCAGTTCTTC
CASSQEPPWSSYNEQFF
>NA|14|TRBV6-5|few|TRBJ2-7
TGTGCCAGCAGTCCCCAGCCGGGAACCTACGAGCAGTACTTC
CASSPQPGTYEQYF
>NA|14|TRBV18|once|TRBJ1-3
TGTGCCAGCTCACCGCCTGTCGGGGGGAACACCATATATTTT
CASSPPVGGNTIYF
>TRBD1|15|TRBV9|NA|TRBJ1-2
TGTGCCAGCAGCCCGCCACAGGGGGTTTCGTATGGCTACACCTTC
CASSPPQGVSYGYTF
>TRBD1|16|TRBV19|NA|TRBJ2-7
TGTGCCAGTAGCATCTACCCTCGGGACAGCTCCTACGAGCAGTACTTC
CASSIYPRDSSYEQYF
>NA|15|TRBV7-3|NA|TRBJ2-1
TGTGCCAGCAGCTCCGGCGGGGCCTCCTACAATGAGCAGTTCTTC
CASSSGGASYNEQFF
>NA|14|TRBV6-1|NA|TRBJ2-2
TGTGCCAGCAGCCGTAGCGGGAACACCGGGGAGCTGTTTTTT
CASSRSGNTGELFF
>TRBD2|15|TRBV6-6|NA|TRBJ2-1
TGTGCCAGCAAACTAGCGGGTGACTCCTACAATGAGCAGTTCTTC
CASKLAGDSYNEQFF
>NA|15|TRBV6-5|few|TRBJ2-6
TGTGCCAGCAGTCCCCAGGGGTCTGGGGCCAACGTCCTGACTTTC
CASSPQGSGANVLTF
>NA|13|TRBV6-4|few|TRBJ1-6
TGTGCCAGCAGTGACTCCGAGAATTCACCCCTCCACTTT
CASSDSENSPLHF
>NA|12|TRBV10-3|few|TRBJ2-7
TGTGCCATCAGTGACAGGGGCGACGAGCAGTACTTC
CAISDRGDEQYF
>NA|14|TRBV28|NA|TRBJ1-5
TGTGCCAGCAGTTTAAGACAGTTTGCTCAGCCCCAGCATTTT
CASSLRQFAQPQHF
>TRBD1|14|TRBV19|NA|TRBJ1-2
TGTGCCAGTATGGGACAGGGGGCAGGTTATGGCTACACCTTC
CASMGQGAGYGYTF
>TRBD2|14|TRBV5-4|NA|TRBJ2-3
TGTGCCAGCAGCTCCGACGGGAGGGGAGGGTCGCAGTATTTT
CASSSDGRGGSQYF
>TRBD2|16|TRBV4-2|few|TRBJ2-1
TGTGCCAGCAGCCAAGTCGGGACTAGCGGGAGTGGTGAGCAGTTCTTC
CASSQVGTSGSGEQFF
>NA|17|TRBV10-3|NA|TRBJ2-3
TGTGCCATCAGTGACCAAAAAGGACAGTTGGGCGGAGATACGCAGTATTTT
CAISDQKGQLGGDTQYF
>TRBD2|14|TRBV30|NA|TRBJ2-1
TGTGCCTGGGTAGCGGGGGGCTCCTACAATGAGCAGTTCTTC
CAWVAGGSYNEQFF
>NA|18|TRBV10-1|NA|TRBJ2-1
TGCGCCAGCAGTGAGTCGATACAGGGACGGCTATCCTACAATGAGCAGTTCTTC
CASSESIQGRLSYNEQFF
>NA|15|TRBV6-5|NA|TRBJ1-4
TGTGCCAGCAGTTACTCGACAGGCCGTAATGAAAAACTGTTTTTT
CASSYSTGRNEKLFF
>TRBD2|16|TRBV6-4|NA|TRBJ2-3
TGTGCCAGCAGTGCCGTAGCGGGGGGGCCAACAGATACGCAGTATTTT
CASSAVAGGPTDTQYF
>TRBD1|14|TRBV5-6|NA|TRBJ1-2
TGTGCCAGCAGCTCCGGGGGACAGGGACATGGCTACACCTTC
CASSSGGQGHGYTF
>NA|14|TRBV4-1|NA|TRBJ1-4
TGCGCCAGCAGCCAAGATAGCGGACGCGAAAAACTGTTTTTT
CASSQDSGREKLFF
>TRBD1|15|TRBV6-5|few|TRBJ1-4
TGTGCCAGCAGTTACATGACAGGGGCGAATGAAAAACTGTTTTTT
CASSYMTGANEKLFF
>TRBD2|19|TRBV7-2|NA|TRBJ2-7
TGTGCCAGCACCCGGAGGCCTGGGACTAGCGGGAGGGCCACATACGAGCAGTACTTC
CASTRRPGTSGRATYEQYF
>NA|16|TRBV2|NA|TRBJ2-7
TGTGCCAGCAGTGAGGGTATGGACTCGCGCCCCTACGAGCAGTACTTC
CASSEGMDSRPYEQYF
>NA|13|TRBV2|once|TRBJ2-3
TGTGCCAGCAGTGGGGCTCCCTGGGATACGCAGTATTTT
CASSGAPWDTQYF
>NA|12|TRBV7-9|few|TRBJ2-7
TGTGCCAGCCAGGAACAGGGCTACGAGCAGTACTTC
CASQEQGYEQYF
>TRBD1|15|TRBV7-6|NA|TRBJ1-6
TGTGCCAGCAGCTTTGACAGGGGGCTGAGTTCACCCCTCCACTTT
CASSFDRGLSSPLHF
>NA|12|TRBV6-1|NA|TRBJ2-5
TGTGCCAGCAGTGAACCTCCAGAGACCCAGTACTTC
CASSEPPETQYF
>TRBD1|16|TRBV15|NA|TRBJ1-1
TGTGCCACCAGCAGAGGTGGACAGGGGTCGAACACTGAAGCTTTCTTT
CATSRGGQGSNTEAFF
>TRBD1|15|TRBV5-1|NA|TRBJ2-7
TGCGCCAGCAGCTTGCCTGGACAGGGGTACAACGAGCAGTACTTC
CASSLPGQGYNEQYF
>NA|14|TRBV28|NA|TRBJ1-2
TGTGCCAGCAGAGCAAGCGGGGGTAACTATGGCTACACCTTC
CASRASGGNYGYTF
>NA|13|TRBV9|once|TRBJ1-3
TGTGCCAGCAGCGTAGACACAGGAAACACCATATATTTT
CASSVDTGNTIYF
>NA|14|TRBV28|NA|TRBJ2-7
TGTGCCAGCAGTTACCGGACTACCAGATACGAGCAGTACTTC
CASSYRTTRYEQYF
>NA|14|TRBV30|few|TRBJ1-1
TGTGCCTGGAGTGTACAGGGTGGGGGGGATGAAGCTTTCTTT
CAWSVQGGGDEAFF
>NA|14|TRBV5-8|once|TRBJ2-7
TGTGCCAGCAGCTTACAGGTAGCCTTCTACGAGCAGTACTTC
CASSLQVAFYEQYF
>TRBD2|19|TRBV4-2|NA|TRBJ2-5
TGTGCCAGCAGCCCTGGGACTAGCGGGAGGGCCGGATGGCACGAGACCCAGTACTTC
CASSPGTSGRAGWHETQYF
>TRBD1|17|TRBV2|NA|TRBJ2-5
TGTGCCAGCAGTGAAAGAGTCTCGACAGGGTTCGGGGAGACCCAGTACTTC
CASSERVSTGFGETQYF
>TRBD1|15|TRBV4-1|NA|TRBJ1-2
TGCGCCAGCAGCCCGCATGGGACAGGGACCTATGGCTACACCTTC
CASSPHGTGTYGYTF
>TRBD1|15|TRBV7-9|NA|TRBJ2-1
TGTGCCAGCAGCGCATCGCAGGGGGCCTGGAATGAGCAGTTCTTC
CASSASQGAWNEQFF
>TRBD2|15|TRBV27|NA|TRBJ2-7
TGTGCCAGCAGATATACTAGCGGGAATAGCTACGAGCAGTACTTC
CASRYTSGNSYEQYF
>NA|16|TRBV7-6|NA|TRBJ1-3
TGTGCCAGCAGCTTAGATCGGCAGGACTCTGGAAACACCATATATTTT
CASSLDRQDSGNTIYF
>TRBD2|18|TRBV23-1|NA|TRBJ2-2
TGCGCCAGCAGTCAAGGGACTAGCGGGAGCGTAAGTACCGGGGAGCTGTTTTTT
CASSQGTSGSVSTGELFF
>TRBD1|18|TRBV5-1|NA|TRBJ2-2
TGCGCCAGCAGCTTGGAGGATAGGGGACAGGGGGCCGGCGGGGAGCTGTTTTTT
CASSLEDRGQGAGGELFF
>TRBD2|15|TRBV5-1|NA|TRBJ2-7
TGCGCCAGCAGCCATACGACAGCGGGGGCCTACGAGCAGTACTTC
CASSHTTAGAYEQYF
>NA|13|TRBV4-2|once|TRBJ1-6
TGTGCCAGCAGCACGGGACAAAATTCACCCCTCCACTTT
CASSTGQNSPLHF
>TRBD1|20|TRBV28|NA|TRBJ2-3
TGTGCCAGCAGTTTATCCTATGGGACAGGGAGGGCCTCTAGCACAGATACGCAGTATTTT
CASSLSYGTGRASSTDTQYF
>NA|13|TRBV5-1|NA|TRBJ2-5
TGCGCCAGCAGCTTGGGACAGCAAGAGACCCAGTACTTC
CASSLGQQETQYF
>TRBD2|15|TRBV5-4|NA|TRBJ2-1
TGTGCCAGCAGCCGGACTAGCGGGGTGGGGGAGGAGCAGTTCTTC
CASSRTSGVGEEQFF
>TRBD2|18|TRBV4-1|NA|TRBJ2-7
TGCGCCAGCAGCCAACAAGGACTAAGGGGGCGTAGCGGGGGGGAGCAGTACTTC
CASSQQGLRGRSGGEQYF
>NA|20|TRBV2|NA|TRBJ2-6
TGTGCCACCCGCGGAGAGGGAAGGATCCAATCAGAATCTGGGGCCAACGTCCTGACTTTC
CATRGEGRIQSESGANVLTF
>TRBD2|15|TRBV6-1|NA|TRBJ2-1
TGTGCCAGTCGGGAGGGGGGATCAGGCCACAATGAGCAGTTCTTC
CASREGGSGHNEQFF
>NA|15|TRBV27|NA|TRBJ2-7
TGTGCCAGCAGTTTACGCCAGGGGGGATCCTACGAGCAGTACTTC
CASSLRQGGSYEQYF
>TRBD2|16|TRBV15|NA|TRBJ2-7
TGTGCCACCAGCAGAGACAGACTAGCGGGAGCGGGTGAGCAGTACTTC
CATSRDRLAGAGEQYF
>NA|13|TRBV19|NA|TRBJ2-7
TGTGCCAGTAGGGGGGCCAACTCCTACGAGCAGTACTTC
CASRGANSYEQYF
>TRBD1|14|TRBV27|NA|TRBJ2-7
TGTGCCAGCAGTTTGCAGGGGGATTTCTACGAGCAGTACTTC
CASSLQGDFYEQYF
>NA|15|TRBV10-2|NA|TRBJ1-1
TGCGCCAGCAGTGAGACGGGACAAACCAACACTGAAGCTTTCTTT
CASSETGQTNTEAFF
>TRBD2|21|TRBV7-3|NA|TRBJ2-1
TGTGCCAGCAGCTTAACCCCAGGGGCTACAGGTAGCGGGGGGTCTTCAGGGGAGCAGTTCTTC
CASSLTPGATGSGGSSGEQFF